What follows are 28 T cell receptor beta chains derived from one specimen sequenced in a study of blood T cell repertoires in COVID-19 (dated by TCRdb to 2018 to 2021). Libraries were prepared through the immunoSEQ multiplex PCR assay. Sourced from immuneACCESS, this table was stored by TCRdb with only in-frame sequences that have V and J called. A share of the clones is absent; for the studies checked, an unresolved V gene accounts for under half, and the remainder has no known explanation. The sample table records around 180,000 clones; 70% to 90% of these occur just once. Of the sample, 2.5% to 3.5% is held by the ten largest clones. The sequenced sample consisted of peripheral blood. The receptors stem from a man aged 60-69 years with acute or convalescent COVID-19.

The chain employs TRBV19 and TRBJ1-4; the D is unclear. Trimming took off 6 bases at V and 4 bases at J, with 15 bases between the two ends. Germline V gene lookup returns CDR1 LNHDA and CDR2 SQIVND (reference sequence). This CDR3 region has 15 residues. CDR3 nucleotide sequence: TGTGCCAGTAGACTAGACGGAGGGAATAATGAAAAACTGTTTTTT. Translated, it gives CASRLDGGNNEKLFF. The full variable domain, in which reference TRBV19 and TRBJ1-4 provide the parts outside the CDR3, is DGGITQSPKYLFRKEGQNVTLSCEQNLNHDAMYWYRQDPGQGLRLIYYSQIVNDFQKGDIAEGYSVSREKKESFPLTVTSAQKNPTAFYLCASRLDGGNNEKLFFGSGTQLSVL.

The V call is TRBV3-1 (or the pseudogene TRBV3-2), the J call TRBJ2-7; D remains unclear. Germline CDR1 and CDR2: LGHDT and YNNKEL (reference sequence). This CDR3 has 12 amino acids. The V end lost 1 base, the J end lost 2 bases, and 3 bases lay between the germline ends. The CDR3 region has the DNA TGTGCCAGCAGCCAAGGGCCCTACGAGCAGTACTTC. Amino acid sequence: CASSQGPYEQYF.

This rearrangement joins TRBV11-1 to TRBJ1-5; D remains ambiguous. Germline CDR1 is SGHAT and CDR2 is FQDESV (reference sequence). The CDR3 sequence is 13 residues long. V lost 1 base and J lost 6, with 7 bases in between. The CDR3 DNA is TGTGCCAGCAGCTTAGAGGGAGGTCAGCCCCAGCATTTT. As protein: CASSLEGGQPQHF. Full variable domain (rest looked up from reference TRBV11-1 and TRBJ1-5): EAEVAQSPRYKITEKSQAVAFWCDPISGHATLYWYRQILGQGPELLVQFQDESVVDDSQLPKDRFSAERLKGVDSTLKIQPAELGDSAMYLCASSLEGGQPQHFGDGTRLSIL.

V usage is TRBV28 and J usage is TRBJ1-1, with TRBD1 matching over 8 bases. Germline V CDR1 and CDR2: MDHEN, SYDVKM. The CDR3 has 14 amino acids. Trimming took 8 bases from V and 5 from J; bases not matched to a gene: 10. The CDR3 spells CASGSRTGRTEAFF. CDR3 coding DNA: TGTGCCAGCGGATCTAGGACAGGGCGAACTGAAGCTTTCTTT.

The V and J genes are TRBV28 and TRBJ2-7, with D hard to call. Deletions cut 4 bases from V and 4 bases from J, with 5 bases between. Germline V gene lookup returns CDR1 MDHEN and CDR2 SYDVKM. The CDR3 sequence is 11 residues long. The CDR3 sequence: CASSSYYEQYF. CDR3 DNA sequence: TGTGCCAGCAGTTCCTATTACGAGCAGTACTTC.

The J gene is TRBJ2-7, the V gene TRBV7-2, with unresolved D. Trimming cost V 11 bases and J 0 bases, with 14 bases left between them. The length of the CDR3 is 13 residues. Germline V gene data show CDR1 as SGHTA and CDR2 as FQGNSA. This chain's CDR3 is CASTWYSSYEQYF. CDR3 bases: TGTGCCTCCACCTGGTACAGCTCCTACGAGCAGTACTTC. Full variable domain (remainder filled in from reference TRBV7-2 and TRBJ2-7): GAGVSQSPSNKVTEKGKDVELRCDPISGHTALYWYRQSLGQGLEFLIYFQGNSAPDKSGLPSDRFSAERTGGSVSTLTIQRTQQEDSAVYLCASTWYSSYEQYFGPGTRLTVT.

This chain joins TRBV19 and TRBJ1-5, with 8 bases identical to TRBD1. CDR1 is LNHDA, CDR2 SQIVND, per germline (reference sequence). This CDR3 region has 17 residues. Trimming cost V 7 bases and J 5 bases; bases outside gene matches: 16. CDR3: CASKADRGSRVDQPQHF. Written as DNA, the CDR3 is TGTGCCAGTAAGGCAGACAGGGGTTCAAGGGTAGATCAGCCCCAGCATTTT.

The chain links TRBV3-1 (or the pseudogene TRBV3-2) to TRBJ1-1, with D possibly being TRBD1 (6 bases). This CDR3 has 14 amino acids. Germline CDR1 LGHDT, CDR2 YNNKEL (reference sequence). Trimming pared 4 bases from V and 4 bases from J, leaving 13 bases between. CDR3 nucleotides: TGTGCCAGCAGCCTACAGGGCGCGAGCACTGAAGCTTTCTTT. Its translation is CASSLQGASTEAFF.

Here the CDR3 reads CATSGTAGEQYF. The CDR3 nucleotides read TGTGCCACCTCCGGGACCGCGGGGGAGCAGTACTTC. The chain joins TRBV24-1 to TRBJ2-7; D perhaps matches TRBD2 (6 bases). The CDR3 is 12 residues long. The germline gives CDR1 KGHDR, CDR2 SFDVKD. Trimming stripped 9 bases from V and 7 bases from J, with 15 bases between.

This chain joins TRBV2 and TRBJ2-3, with D unclear. Germline CDR1 is SNHLY and CDR2 is FYNNEI. The CDR3 spans 13 residues. Trimming took off 5 bases at V and 0 bases at J, with 6 bases between the two ends. CDR3 nucleotides: TGTGCCAGCAGTATATCTAGCACAGATACGCAGTATTTT. As protein: CASSISSTDTQYF.

The chain has TRBV24-1 and TRBJ1-2; 10 bases match TRBD1. Germline lookup yields CDR1 KGHDR and CDR2 SFDVKD. This CDR3 contains 15 residues. Trimming at V came to 4 bases and at J to 4 bases, leaving 5 bases not matched to a gene. The DNA of the CDR3 is TGTGCCACCAGTGACTCCGGACAGGGGGGCTATGGCTACACCTTC. It codes for CATSDSGQGGYGYTF.

The chain carries TRBV6-5 and TRBJ1-6, with D possibly being TRBD1 (5 bases). Looked up from germline, CDR1 is MNHEY and CDR2 is SVGAGI. The CDR3 spans 15 residues. Trimming left V 2 bases short and J 7 bases short, with 12 bases between. CDR3 loop: CASSYEWGGNSPLHF. Here the CDR3 DNA reads TGTGCCAGCAGTTACGAGTGGGGGGGGAATTCACCCCTCCACTTT.

V and J are TRBV29-1 and TRBJ2-5, with 7 nucleotides matching TRBD1. Germline-derived CDR1 and CDR2 are SQVTM and ANQGSEA. This CDR3 has 12 amino acids. The V segment lost 5 bases and the J segment 5 bases; nucleotides outside the gene matches: 5. The CDR3 spells CSVNTGEETQYF. In DNA form, the CDR3 reads TGCAGCGTTAATACAGGGGAGGAGACCCAGTACTTC.

The chain employs TRBV14 and TRBJ1-4, with 7 bases that match TRBD1. The CDR3 is 14 residues long. Germline-derived CDR1 and CDR2 are SGHDN and FVKESK. V shed 6 bases and J 6 bases; nucleotides not matched to a gene: 7. CDR3 loop: CASSATGSDEKLFF. DNA of the CDR3: TGTGCCAGCAGTGCGACAGGGTCTGATGAAAAACTGTTTTTT.

The rearrangement links TRBV5-1 to TRBJ2-3, with 9 bases lining up with TRBD2. V lost 4 bases and J lost 8; bases outside the gene matches: 14. This CDR3 region has 16 residues. Per germline, CDR1 SGHRS and CDR2 YFSETQ. In DNA, the CDR3 is TGCGCCAGCAGCCCTGGGTCGGGACTAGCCCAAGGTACGCAGTATTTT. It specifies CASSPGSGLAQGTQYF.

J is TRBJ1-5 and V is TRBV20-1; D is possibly TRBD1 (5 bases). The germline gives CDR1 DFQATT, CDR2 SNEGSKA (reference sequence). Trimming removed 3 bases at V and 5 bases at J, with 11 bases between. This CDR3 has 13 amino acids. This CDR3 is CSASVDSYQPQHF. Here the CDR3 DNA reads TGCAGTGCTAGTGTTGACAGTTATCAGCCCCAGCATTTT.

This clone was counted a few times. This sequence joins TRBV6-5 and TRBJ1-3; D is undetermined. Looked up from germline, CDR1 is MNHEY and CDR2 is SVGAGI. The CDR3 sequence is 15 residues long. V dropped 0 bases and J dropped 0 bases, with 6 bases sitting between them. The CDR3 loop is CASSYSALSGNTIYF. The DNA for the CDR3 is TGTGCCAGCAGTTACTCGGCCCTCTCTGGAAACACCATATATTTT.

This sequence joins TRBV15 and TRBJ1-5, with 8 positions matching TRBD1. This CDR3 is 15 amino acids long. Germline loops: CDR1 LNHNV, CDR2 YYDKDF (reference sequence). Trimming took 8 bases from V and 0 from J; bases not matched to a gene: 6. The CDR3 DNA is TGTGCCACCTCGACAGGGGACTATAGCAATCAGCCCCAGCATTTT. It yields the protein CATSTGDYSNQPQHF.

The CDR3 coding sequence is TGTGCCAGCAGCTTGGGATCCTATAGCAATCAGCCCCAGCATTTT. This codes for CASSLGSYSNQPQHF. This chain links TRBV5-5 with TRBJ1-5; unclear D gene. Germline CDR1 and CDR2: SGHKS and YYEKEE (reference sequence). The CDR3 runs 15 residues. V was cut by 0 bases and J by 0 bases, with 7 bases left in between.

V usage is TRBV5-1 and J usage is TRBJ2-2; 13 bases map to TRBD2. V shed 4 bases and J 7 bases; nucleotides not matched to a gene: 7. This CDR3 has 16 residues. The germline gives CDR1 SGHRS, CDR2 YFSETQ. The CDR3 sequence is CASSLGTSGKGGELFF. The CDR3 nucleotides read TGCGCCAGCAGCCTTGGGACTAGCGGGAAAGGCGGGGAGCTGTTTTTT.

The V and J genes are TRBV5-1 and TRBJ2-2, with 12 nucleotides matching TRBD2. V lost 4 bases, J lost 3 bases, and 13 bases stayed unmatched. Germline loops: CDR1 SGHRS, CDR2 YFSETQ. The CDR3 spans 19 residues. In DNA, the CDR3 is TGCGCCAGCAGCACCCAACTAGCGGGAGGTACCGTGGACACCGGGGAGCTGTTTTTT. It translates to CASSTQLAGGTVDTGELFF. The full variable domain, with the rest looked up from reference TRBV5-1 and TRBJ2-2, is KAGVTQTPRYLIKTRGQQVTLSCSPISGHRSVSWYQQTPGQGLQFLFEYFSETQRNKGNFPGRFSGRQFSNSRSEMNVSTLELGDSALYLCASSTQLAGGTVDTGELFFGEGSRLTVL.

The chain recombines TRBV18 with TRBJ2-7; 11 bases line up with TRBD1. CDR1 and CDR2 (germline): KGHSH, LQKENI. V trimming: 5 bases; J trimming: 1 base; junction bases outside the gene matches: 1. The CDR3 totals 14 residues. The CDR3 spells CASSGQGASYEQYF. The CDR3 DNA reads as TGTGCCAGCTCAGGACAGGGGGCGTCCTACGAGCAGTACTTC.

The chain uses TRBV9 and TRBJ1-2; no reliable D call. This CDR3 is 14 amino acids long. Trimming left V 4 bases short and J 8 bases short, with 18 bases between. Germline values: CDR1 SGDLS, CDR2 YYNGEE. This CDR3 reads CASSPAALDGGYTF. The CDR3 DNA is TGTGCCAGCAGCCCAGCGGCCCTGGATGGAGGCTACACCTTC.

The rearrangement links TRBV25-1 to TRBJ2-5; no clear D gene. Germline V lookup: CDR1 MGHDK, CDR2 SYGVNS. Trimming stripped 0 bases from V and 1 base from J, with 12 bases between. The CDR3 spans 16 residues. In DNA form, the CDR3 reads TGTGCCAGCAGTGAATATGGTCTATCCTTCCAAGAGACCCAGTACTTC. Amino acids: CASSEYGLSFQETQYF. Using reference TRBV25-1 and TRBJ2-5 for the parts outside the CDR3, the full variable domain is EADIYQTPRYLVIGTGKKITLECSQTMGHDKMYWYQQDPGMELHLIHYSYGVNSTEKGDLSSESTVSRIRTEHFPLTLESARPSHTSQYLCASSEYGLSFQETQYFGPGTRLLVL.

The rearrangement joins TRBV4-1 to TRBJ2-2; D remains ambiguous. The CDR3 extends over 16 amino acids. CDR1 is MGHRA, CDR2 YSYEKL, per germline. With 0 bases removed from V and 6 bases from J, the gap between germline ends came to 14 bases. The chain's CDR3 is CASSQDRGARPGELFF. CDR3 DNA sequence: TGCGCCAGCAGCCAAGATCGAGGAGCCCGACCCGGGGAGCTGTTTTTT.

This CDR3 reads CASSSGFNEQFF. The CDR3 bases are TGTGCCAGCAGTTCGGGATTCAATGAGCAGTTCTTC. The rearrangement joins TRBV6-6 to TRBJ2-1; a possible D gene is TRBD2 (5 bases). V was shortened by 4 bases and J by 6 bases, with 7 bases between the two germline ends. The germline gives CDR1 MNHNY, CDR2 SVGAGI (reference sequence). The CDR3 is 12 amino acids.

This rearrangement joins TRBV28 to TRBJ1-5, with TRBD1 matching 9 bases. The trim removed 6 bases at V and 6 bases at J, leaving 6 bases unmatched. This CDR3 comprises 14 residues. CDR1 is MDHEN and CDR2 is SYDVKM in the germline V gene. CDR3 loop: CASRVQGAGQPQHF. The CDR3 nucleotides are TGTGCCAGCAGGGTACAGGGGGCCGGTCAGCCCCAGCATTTT.

This chain joins TRBV28 and TRBJ1-6; 8 nucleotides line up with TRBD1. The CDR3 contains 12 residues. With 6 bases clipped from V and 10 bases from J, the junction kept 2 bases outside the gene matches. Germline V gene data show CDR1 as MDHEN and CDR2 as SYDVKM. The CDR3 spells CASSRTGSPLHF. The CDR3 DNA reads as TGTGCCAGCAGCCGGACAGGGTCACCCCTCCACTTT. The whole variable domain, remainder taken from reference TRBV28 and TRBJ1-6, is DVKVTQSSRYLVKRTGEKVFLECVQDMDHENMFWYRQDPGLGLRLIYFSYDVKMKEKGDIPEGYSVSREKKERFSLILESASTNQTSMYLCASSRTGSPLHFGNGTRLTVT.